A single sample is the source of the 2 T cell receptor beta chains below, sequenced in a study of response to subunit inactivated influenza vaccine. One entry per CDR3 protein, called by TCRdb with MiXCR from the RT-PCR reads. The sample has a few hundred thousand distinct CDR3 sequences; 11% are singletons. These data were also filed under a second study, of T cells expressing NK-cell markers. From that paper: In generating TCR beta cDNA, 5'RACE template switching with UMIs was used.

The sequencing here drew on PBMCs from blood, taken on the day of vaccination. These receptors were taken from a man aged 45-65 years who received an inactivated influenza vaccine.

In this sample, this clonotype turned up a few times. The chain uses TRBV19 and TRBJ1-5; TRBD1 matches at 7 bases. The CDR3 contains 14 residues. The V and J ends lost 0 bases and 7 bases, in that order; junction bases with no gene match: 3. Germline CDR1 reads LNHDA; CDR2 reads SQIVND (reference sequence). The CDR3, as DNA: TGTGCCAGTAGTATAGATCAGGGGGAACAGCCCCAGCATTTT. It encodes CASSIDQGEQPQHF.

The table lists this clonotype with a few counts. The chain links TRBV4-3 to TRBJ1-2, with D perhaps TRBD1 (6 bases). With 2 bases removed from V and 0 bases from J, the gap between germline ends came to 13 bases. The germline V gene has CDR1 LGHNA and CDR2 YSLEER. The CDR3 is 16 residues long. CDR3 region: CASSQQLQGANYGYTF. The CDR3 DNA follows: TGCGCCAGCAGCCAACAGCTACAGGGCGCTAACTATGGCTACACCTTC.